A single sample is the source of the 27 T cell receptor beta chains below, sequenced in a study of blood T cell repertoires in COVID-19. Sequenced by immunoSEQ multiplex PCR; TCRdb stores in-frame clones only, minus some. In the table there are 70,000 to 100,000 clones, roughly 80% of which are singletons. The sample consisted of peripheral blood. These receptors were obtained from a woman aged 80 or older with acute or convalescent COVID-19.

This clone has more than one count but fewer than ten. The chain couples TRBV3-1 (or the pseudogene TRBV3-2) to TRBJ1-6, with a possible D match to TRBD1 (6 bases). The CDR3 has 15 amino acids. CDR1 and CDR2 from the germline V gene are LGHDT and YNNKEL (reference sequence). V dropped 3 bases and J dropped 6 bases, with 12 bases sitting between them. The CDR3 nucleotides are TGTGCCAGCAGCCAGGGGGCGAGGACTAATTCACCCCTCCACTTT. Translated, it gives CASSQGARTNSPLHF.

V gene TRBV19 combines with J gene TRBJ2-2; a weak D match, TRBD2 (5 bases). Germline CDR1 and CDR2: LNHDA and SQIVND (reference sequence). This CDR3 spans 14 amino acids. The germline V and J ends were trimmed by 3 bases and 4 bases, with 9 bases remaining between them. The CDR3 reads CASSMWRSTGELFF. The CDR3 coding sequence is TGTGCCAGTAGTATGTGGAGGTCCACCGGGGAGCTGTTTTTT.

This chain connects TRBV28 to TRBJ2-3; D perhaps matches TRBD2 (6 bases). V lost 4 bases, J lost 0 bases, and 17 bases lay in between. CDR1 MDHEN and CDR2 SYDVKM come from the germline V gene. The CDR3 spans 17 residues. The CDR3 nucleotides read TGTGCCAGCAGTTCCTGGACTACAACCACTAGCACAGATACGCAGTATTTT. Residues: CASSSWTTTTSTDTQYF.

The rearrangement joins TRBV20-1 to TRBJ1-1; D might be TRBD1 (6 bases). The length of the CDR3 is 16 residues. V was pared by 6 bases and J by 2 bases, with 22 bases between. The germline CDR1 and CDR2 sequences are DFQATT and SNEGSKA (reference sequence). This CDR3 reads CSASANPGARNTEAFF. The CDR3 nucleotides read TGCAGTGCCAGTGCGAACCCAGGGGCGAGAAACACTGAAGCTTTCTTT.

The chain carries TRBV13 and TRBJ1-2; 8 bases are shared with TRBD1. CDR1 is PRHDT and CDR2 is FYEKMQ in the germline V gene (reference sequence). Unmatched junction bases numbered 3, after V lost 5 bases and J lost 1 base. CDR3 length: 14 residues. In nucleotides, the CDR3 is TGTGCCAGCAGCCGAGACAGGGGTAACTATGGCTACACCTTC. This codes for CASSRDRGNYGYTF.

This rearrangement joins TRBV19 to TRBJ2-3; 10 bases agree with TRBD1. This CDR3 comprises 17 residues. With 4 bases clipped from V and 2 bases from J, the junction kept 9 bases outside the gene matches. Germline lookup yields CDR1 LNHDA and CDR2 SQIVND (reference sequence). CDR3 in DNA: TGTGCCAGTAGTAGACAGGGGGCAGGTGGGTACACAGATACGCAGTATTTT. This encodes CASSRQGAGGYTDTQYF. Full variable domain (missing parts from reference TRBV19 and TRBJ2-3): DGGITQSPKYLFRKEGQNVTLSCEQNLNHDAMYWYRQDPGQGLRLIYYSQIVNDFQKGDIAEGYSVSREKKESFPLTVTSAQKNPTAFYLCASSRQGAGGYTDTQYFGPGTRLTVL.

The V call is TRBV7-2, the J call TRBJ2-3; 8 nucleotides match TRBD2. Per germline, CDR1 SGHTA and CDR2 FQGNSA. The CDR3 length is 14 residues. The V and J ends lost 4 bases and 4 bases, in that order; junction bases with no gene match: 4. Here the CDR3 DNA reads TGTGCCAGCAGCTCCCCGGGGGGGGCAGATACGCAGTATTTT. Its translation is CASSSPGGADTQYF.

The chain links TRBV30 to TRBJ2-5; 10 bases match TRBD1. This CDR3 is built from 14 residues. Germline V gene lookup returns CDR1 GTSNPN and CDR2 SVGIG (reference sequence). V was clipped by 3 bases and J by 1 base; unmatched bases: 2. The CDR3 loop is CAWRGQGIQETQYF. DNA for the CDR3: TGTGCCTGGAGGGGACAGGGGATCCAAGAGACCCAGTACTTC.

J is TRBJ2-3 and V is TRBV5-5; 8 bases line up with TRBD1. From germline, CDR1 is SGHKS and CDR2 YYEKEE (reference sequence). The CDR3 loop spans 14 amino acids. The trim removed 1 base at V and 2 bases at J, leaving 0 bases unmatched. CDR3 amino acids: CASSLQGATDTQYF. The CDR3 DNA is TGTGCCAGCAGCTTGCAGGGGGCCACAGATACGCAGTATTTT. Full variable domain (rest looked up from reference TRBV5-5 and TRBJ2-3): DAGVTQSPTHLIKTRGQQVTLRCSPISGHKSVSWYQQVLGQGPQFIFQYYEKEERGRGNFPDRFSARQFPNYSSELNVNALLLGDSALYLCASSLQGATDTQYFGPGTRLTVL.

As for this clone: Other nucleotide sequences from this sample produce the same CDR3. This rearrangement joins TRBV6-2 or TRBV6-3 to TRBJ1-1, with D tentatively TRBD1 (5 bases). The CDR3 length is 11 residues. The V gene lost 5 bases and the J gene lost 4 bases, with 5 bases spanning the gap. Germline CDR1 MNHEY, CDR2 SVGEGT. CDR3 bases: TGTGCCAGCAGTCAGGGCACTGAAGCTTTCTTT. Amino acid sequence: CASSQGTEAFF.

This chain connects TRBV5-1 to TRBJ2-5; no definite D call. CDR3 size: 15 residues. The V gene's germline CDR1 is SGHRS and CDR2 YFSETQ. Trimming removed 0 bases from V and 4 bases from J, with 13 bases in between. CDR3 sequence reads: CASSLVATTGETQYF. In DNA, the CDR3 is TGCGCCAGCAGCTTGGTGGCAACCACGGGAGAGACCCAGTACTTC.

This clone appeared a single time. The CDR3 DNA sequence: TGTGCCAGCAGCCAAGTGGGGCGGGATTCAGGCGCTGAAGCTTTCTTT. Translating gives CASSQVGRDSGAEAFF. V is TRBV4-2 and J is TRBJ1-1, with D possibly TRBD1 on 5 matching bases. CDR1 LGHNA and CDR2 YNFKEQ come from the germline V gene. The CDR3 has 16 amino acids. V lost 1 base and J lost 6, with 18 bases in between.

This clone appeared once. The V gene is TRBV27, the J gene TRBJ2-4; D possibly corresponds to TRBD2 (5 bases). Germline-derived CDR1 and CDR2 are MNHEY and SMNVEV (reference sequence). The V end lost 5 bases, the J end lost 3 bases, and 14 bases lay between the germline ends. This CDR3 has 15 amino acids. The CDR3 DNA is TGTGCCAGCAGTCGGACTCCTAACGACAAAAACATTCAGTACTTC. Amino acids: CASSRTPNDKNIQYF.

The V call is TRBV11-2, the J call TRBJ1-2; 8 nucleotides line up with TRBD1. V shed 0 bases, J shed 0 bases, and the junction held 6 bases outside the gene matches. Per germline, CDR1 SGHAT and CDR2 FQNNGV. The CDR3 spans 17 residues. The CDR3 sequence is CASSLESGQGANYGYTF. The DNA of the CDR3 is TGTGCCAGCAGCTTAGAGTCAGGACAGGGCGCTAACTATGGCTACACCTTC.

The J gene is TRBJ2-7, the V gene TRBV5-4; D gene unclear. The length of the CDR3 is 15 residues. V lost 0 bases, J lost 0 bases, and 10 bases lay in between. Per the germline V gene, CDR1 is SGHNT and CDR2 is YYREEE (reference sequence). The CDR3 region has the DNA TGTGCCAGCAGCTTGGGAGGTAAAAGCTCCTACGAGCAGTACTTC. As protein: CASSLGGKSSYEQYF.

This chain uses TRBV6-2 or TRBV6-3 with TRBJ2-2; TRBD1 matches at 7 bases. From germline, CDR1 is MNHEY and CDR2 SVGEGT. Germline trimming cut 5 bases from V and 5 bases from J; bases unmatched to any gene: 2. The CDR3 sequence is 13 residues long. The CDR3 coding sequence is TGTGCCAGCAGTACAGGGGTAACCGGGGAGCTGTTTTTT. Amino acid sequence: CASSTGVTGELFF.

The chain joins TRBV5-1 to TRBJ2-5, with a weak D call TRBD1 (5 bases). The CDR3 totals 12 residues. V lost 1 base and J 5 bases, leaving 6 bases between the germline ends. Germline CDR1 and CDR2: SGHRS and YFSETQ. Here the CDR3 reads CASSLNRETQYF. Written as DNA, the CDR3 is TGCGCCAGCAGCTTGAACAGGGAGACCCAGTACTTC.

This clone appeared a single time. This chain joins TRBV5-1 and TRBJ1-1; D might be TRBD1 (6 bases). The V gene's germline CDR1 is SGHRS and CDR2 YFSETQ. Trimming cost V 3 bases and J 1 base, with 13 bases left between them. The CDR3 runs to 15 residues. DNA of the CDR3: TGCGCCAGCAGCTCCTCAGGGGTTGAGAACACTGAAGCTTTCTTT. It is translated as CASSSSGVENTEAFF.

The V gene is TRBV15, the J gene TRBJ1-5; D is unresolved. Trimming cost V 5 bases and J 6 bases, with 20 bases left between them. CDR3 size: 16 residues. CDR1 is LNHNV and CDR2 is YYDKDF in the germline V gene (reference sequence). The CDR3 sequence: CATSRGEGLRSQPQHF. CDR3 nucleotides: TGTGCCACCAGCCGCGGGGAGGGCCTTAGGAGTCAGCCCCAGCATTTT.

The chain has TRBV11-2 and TRBJ1-5, with D possibly TRBD1 on 5 matching bases. Trimming pared 0 bases from V and 9 bases from J, leaving 12 bases between. The CDR3 contains 14 residues. Per germline, CDR1 SGHAT and CDR2 FQNNGV. This CDR3 reads CASSLDRGSGPQHF. The CDR3 DNA reads TGTGCCAGCAGCTTAGATAGGGGATCAGGGCCCCAGCATTTT.

This clone showed up just once. This chain joins TRBV10-2 and TRBJ1-5, with D possibly matching TRBD1 (6 bases). The germline CDR1 and CDR2 sequences are WSHSY and SAAADI. Trimming took off 6 bases at V and 5 bases at J, with 11 bases between the two ends. The CDR3 totals 13 residues. The CDR3 spells CASREQGDQPQHF. Here the CDR3 DNA reads TGCGCCAGCAGGGAACAGGGAGATCAGCCCCAGCATTTT.

The CDR3 here is CASTGTGAYGYTF. Written as DNA, the CDR3 is TGTGCCAGCACCGGGACAGGGGCTTATGGCTACACCTTC. This chain uses TRBV2 with TRBJ1-2; 10 bases agree with TRBD1. The CDR3 has 13 residues. Germline V CDR1 and CDR2: SNHLY, FYNNEI. Trimming removed 7 bases from V and 5 bases from J; junction bases left unmatched: 4. The full variable domain, with the rest looked up from reference TRBV2 and TRBJ1-2, is EPEVTQTPSHQVTQMGQEVILRCVPISNHLYFYWYRQILGQKVEFLVSFYNNEISEKSEIFDDQFSVERPDGSNFTLKIRSTKLEDSAMYFCASTGTGAYGYTFGSGTRLTVV.

J is TRBJ2-7 and V is TRBV11-2; 10 bases agree with TRBD1. Germline assignment: CDR1 SGHAT and CDR2 FQNNGV. With 6 bases clipped from V and 1 base from J, the junction kept 6 bases outside the gene matches. This CDR3 comprises 15 residues. CDR3 amino acids: CASRERTGGSYEQYF. The CDR3 DNA follows: TGTGCCAGCAGGGAACGGACAGGGGGGTCCTACGAGCAGTACTTC. The complete variable domain, with remaining parts taken from reference TRBV11-2 and TRBJ2-7, reads EAGVAQSPRYKIIEKRQSVAFWCNPISGHATLYWYQQILGQGPKLLIQFQNNGVVDDSQLPKDRFSAERLKGVDSTLKIQPAKLEDSAVYLCASRERTGGSYEQYFGPGTRLTVT.

In nucleotides, the CDR3 is TGTGCCACCAGTTCTGGGCAGGGCCTTGCTGGTGGAGGCTACACCTTC. This gives the protein CATSSGQGLAGGGYTF. The chain links TRBV24-1 to TRBJ1-2; a possible D gene is TRBD1 (5 bases). The CDR3 runs 16 residues. Germline values: CDR1 KGHDR, CDR2 SFDVKD. V dropped 6 bases and J dropped 8 bases, with 24 bases sitting between them.

V gene TRBV6-1 combines with J gene TRBJ2-1; D unresolved. The V gene lost 3 bases and the J gene lost 8 bases, with 17 bases spanning the gap. CDR1 and CDR2 from the germline V gene are MNHNS and SASEGT. This CDR3 has 15 residues. CDR3 protein: CASSDPREIYHEQFF. CDR3 nucleotide sequence: TGTGCCAGCAGTGACCCTAGAGAGATTTACCATGAGCAGTTCTTC.

This clone was found once. The gene calls are TRBV21-1 and TRBJ2-2; the table's D call TRBD1 went unverified against the DNA. TRBV21-1 is labeled a pseudogene. CDR3 length: 17 amino acids. The CDR3 here is CASSQGQGFEYTGELFF. CDR3 sequence (DNA): TGTGCCAGCAGCCAGGGACAGGGGTTTGAGTACACCGGGGAGCTGTTTTTT.

This clone was counted between two and nine times. The chain is built from TRBV29-1 and TRBJ1-2; D unresolved. V gave up 4 bases and J gave up 5 bases, with 11 bases separating them. Germline-derived CDR1 and CDR2 are SQVTM and ANQGSEA. The CDR3 consists of 12 residues. CDR3 residues: CSVALAIYGYTF. The CDR3 nucleotides are TGCAGCGTTGCCCTGGCAATTTATGGCTACACCTTC.